The rows below give T cell receptor beta chains drawn from one sample of a study of read filtering for tumor transcriptome and immune sequencing. MiXCR was run by TCRdb on the reads, yielding one entry per CDR3 protein. The sample has fewer than 30,000 distinct CDR3 sequences; around 20% are singletons. The sample comprised a population of CD138-negative cells sorted from bone marrow. The receptors come from a donor over 35 with multiple myeloma. Both conserved end residues are part of each CDR3. D genes are given only for firm matches. Part of the rows lack a size; the others show once, few, many or a class for expanded clones.

clone_size: many
v_call: TRBV5-1
j_call: TRBJ2-5
d_call: -
cdr3_nt: TGCGCCAGCCAGGGACTCCCGGGAGAGACCCAGTACTTC
cdr3_aa: CASQGLPGETQYF

clone_size: -
v_call: TRBV18
j_call: TRBJ2-7
d_call: TRBD1
cdr3_nt: TGTGCCAGCTCATCGACGGGACAGGGAAACCACGAGCAGTACTTC
cdr3_aa: CASSSTGQGNHEQYF

clone_size: many
v_call: TRBV28
j_call: TRBJ2-5
d_call: -
cdr3_nt: TGTGCCAGCAGTTTACCTAAGGACGGTTCAGGGGAAGAGACCCAGTACTTC
cdr3_aa: CASSLPKDGSGEETQYF

clone_size: medium-sized
v_call: TRBV29-1
j_call: TRBJ2-1
d_call: TRBD2
cdr3_nt: TGCAGCGTAGGACTAGCTCCTTACAATGAGCAGTTCTTC
cdr3_aa: CSVGLAPYNEQFF

clone_size: many
v_call: TRBV5-6
j_call: TRBJ2-1
d_call: TRBD2
cdr3_nt: TGTGCCAGCAGCCTAGGGACTAGCGGCAATGAGCAGTTCTTC
cdr3_aa: CASSLGTSGNEQFF

clone_size: -
v_call: TRBV29-1
j_call: TRBJ2-1
d_call: -
cdr3_nt: TGCAGCGTTGAAGAGACAGGAGGTAATGAGCAGTTCTTC
cdr3_aa: CSVEETGGNEQFF

clone_size: many
v_call: TRBV12-3/TRBV12-4
j_call: TRBJ2-2
d_call: -
cdr3_nt: TGTGCCAGCAGGTCGACTAGATTGTCGAACACCGGGGAGCTGTTTTTT
cdr3_aa: CASRSTRLSNTGELFF

clone_size: many
v_call: TRBV19
j_call: TRBJ2-1
d_call: -
cdr3_nt: TGTGCCAGTAGTCTGACAGGAACCTACAATGAGCAGTTCTTC
cdr3_aa: CASSLTGTYNEQFF

clone_size: many
v_call: TRBV18
j_call: TRBJ1-1
d_call: -
cdr3_nt: TGTGCCAGCTCAGAAGTGCGGGGAACTGAAGCTTTCTTT
cdr3_aa: CASSEVRGTEAFF

clone_size: medium-sized
v_call: TRBV29-1
j_call: TRBJ2-1
d_call: TRBD1
cdr3_nt: TGCAGAGCCGGGACAGGGTTTGAGCAGTTCTTC
cdr3_aa: CRAGTGFEQFF

clone_size: few
v_call: TRBV11-2
j_call: TRBJ2-7
d_call: TRBD2
cdr3_nt: TGTGCCAGCAGCTTAACTAGCGGGTTAAGCTCCTACGAGCAGTACTTC
cdr3_aa: CASSLTSGLSSYEQYF

clone_size: many
v_call: TRBV6-5
j_call: TRBJ2-2
d_call: -
cdr3_nt: TGTGCCAGCAGTTACTCGGGGGCATGGACCGGGGAGCTGTTTTTT
cdr3_aa: CASSYSGAWTGELFF

clone_size: many
v_call: TRBV12-3/TRBV12-4
j_call: TRBJ2-1
d_call: -
cdr3_nt: TGTGCCAGCAGCCTCTCTAATGGTGAGCAGTTCTTC
cdr3_aa: CASSLSNGEQFF

clone_size: -
v_call: TRBV12-3/TRBV12-4
j_call: TRBJ2-1
d_call: TRBD2
cdr3_nt: TGTGCCAGCAGTTTTATGGCGGGAGGGTTCGAAGGTGAGCAGTTCTTT
cdr3_aa: CASSFMAGGFEGEQFF

clone_size: many
v_call: TRBV4-2
j_call: TRBJ2-2
d_call: TRBD2
cdr3_nt: TGTGCCAGCAGCCCCCCCCGGGGACTAGCAGTTAAGAACACCGGGGAGCTGTTTTTT
cdr3_aa: CASSPPRGLAVKNTGELFF

clone_size: many
v_call: TRBV28
j_call: TRBJ2-7
d_call: -
cdr3_nt: TGTGCCAGCAGTCGCGACGAGCAGTACTTC
cdr3_aa: CASSRDEQYF